This TCR beta chain was identified in a study of blood T cell repertoires in COVID-19. About the study: T cells, B-cell-depleted T cells, or PBMCs supplied cDNA or gDNA.

This clone was detected only a few times. Germline loops: CDR1 SGHTA, CDR2 FQGNSA. The CDR3 spans 13 residues. V gave up 5 bases and J gave up 7 bases; unmatched junction bases: 4. Source study methods: Amplification from reference gene primers served as the basis for estimated nucleated cell counts. Clones were read by immunoSEQ multiplex PCR, and TCRdb kept only the in-frame ones, dropping some. The DNA gave D and trimming, while V, J and clone size come from that table. This table holds approximately 220,000 clones, around 80% found once. This chain connects TRBV7-2 to TRBJ1-2; 10 nucleotides match TRBD1. Source material: peripheral blood. The TCR originated in a man aged 40-49 years with acute or convalescent COVID-19. The CDR3 protein is CASSTGTGAGYTF. Written as DNA, the CDR3 is TGTGCCAGCAGCACCGGGACAGGGGCTGGCTACACCTTC.